Included here is one TCR beta chain sequence, with context. This entry comes from a study of T-cell reconstitution after alpha-beta-depleted transplantation in children. Unique molecular identifiers tagged the TCRbeta library. TCRdb fed the PCR reads into MiXCR, producing one record per CDR3 protein. Among 95,000 to 150,000 distinct CDR3 sequences listed, roughly 23% were seen once. The V and J ends lost 6 bases and 0 bases respectively, with 13 bases between them. The germline V gene has CDR1 SGDLS and CDR2 YYNGEE. This CDR3 has 16 residues. The starting material was PBMCs, mostly from graft donor cells, obtained 180 days after TCRalphabeta/CD19-depleted stem cell transplant. This clonotype was obtained from a male patient between 2 and 15 years old who had a stem cell transplant for chronic granulomatous disease, so the T cells may come from the graft donor. The V and J genes are TRBV9 and TRBJ2-6; D may correspond to TRBD1 or TRBD2 (6 bases each). CDR3 in DNA: TGTGCCAGCACGGGGGACATACGCTCTGGGGCCAACGTCCTGACTTTC. The encoded protein is CASTGDIRSGANVLTF.